This entry concerns a single T cell receptor beta chain. TCRdb's copy holds only in-frame clones and misses some; the assay was immunoSEQ multiplex PCR. The data hold 150,000 to 200,000 clones, with about 91% observed a single time. V was clipped by 8 bases and J by 0 bases, with 7 bases between them. CDR1 and CDR2 from the germline V gene are LNHDA and SQIVND (reference sequence). The CDR3 is 12 residues long. This record comes from a study of control samples from healthy donors and cancer patients. The source of this sequence is a woman aged 40 to 49 in good health. The sample taken for sequencing was blood. V usage is TRBV19 and J usage is TRBJ1-1, with TRBD1 as a possible D gene (6 bases). The CDR3 reads CASGQMNTEAFF. The CDR3 nucleotides are TGTGCCAGTGGACAGATGAACACTGAAGCTTTCTTT.